Below are 6 T cell receptor beta chains sequenced from a single sample in a study of blood T cell repertoires in COVID-19. Measured with immunoSEQ multiplex PCR; TCRdb has only the in-frame clones, and not every one. The sample holds around 26,000 clones; roughly 80% are singletons and the top ten take about 8.6%. Material: peripheral blood. Source of these receptors: a human donor in a cohort sampled during active COVID-19.

The genes are TRBV2 and TRBJ2-5; possibly TRBD2 for D (6 bases). V lost 6 bases to trimming and J lost 4 bases, with 12 bases between them. Looked up from germline, CDR1 is SNHLY and CDR2 is FYNNEI. CDR3 length equals 13 residues. The CDR3: CASRRESIETQYF. The CDR3 DNA reads as TGTGCCAGCAGACGGGAGTCGATAGAGACCCAGTACTTC.

This clone was picked up one time. The chain is built from TRBV24-1 and TRBJ2-3; D unresolved. The V gene's germline CDR1 is KGHDR and CDR2 SFDVKD. Trimming removed 3 bases at V and 2 bases at J, with 5 bases between. The CDR3 length is 13 residues. DNA for the CDR3: TGTGCCACCAGTGATCCTCCCACAGATACGCAGTATTTT. Amino acid sequence: CATSDPPTDTQYF.

In its sample, this clone was seen a few times. The V call is TRBV5-6, the J call TRBJ2-7; 9 bases are shared with TRBD1. From germline, CDR1 is SGHDT and CDR2 YYEEEE. CDR3 length: 14 residues. V trimming: 4 bases; J trimming: 1 base; junction bases outside the gene matches: 3. The chain's CDR3 is CASSKGQGSYEQYF. In DNA, the CDR3 is TGTGCCAGCAGCAAGGGACAGGGATCCTACGAGCAGTACTTC.

The chain joins TRBV11-3 to TRBJ2-3; 7 bases fit TRBD2. CDR1 SGHNT and CDR2 YENEEA come from the germline V gene. The CDR3 totals 19 residues. J was trimmed by 8 bases and V by 0 bases; bases with no gene match: 20. The CDR3 spells CASSLDLLAGVRGSSTQYF. DNA for the CDR3: TGTGCCAGCAGCTTAGATCTTCTGGCGGGAGTAAGGGGTAGCAGTACGCAGTATTTT.

Concerning this clone itself: This sample also contains other DNA sequences that code for the same CDR3. The chain employs TRBV27 and TRBJ2-7; TRBD2 might be the D (6 bases). This CDR3 comprises 13 residues. The V end lost 9 bases, the J end lost 7 bases, and 19 bases lay between the germline ends. Germline CDR1 MNHEY, CDR2 SMNVEV (reference sequence). CDR3 nucleotides: TGTGCCAGTAGTCGGGGGTTAGCTCAAGAGCAGTACTTC. Its translation is CASSRGLAQEQYF.

The V gene is TRBV7-6, the J gene TRBJ2-1; 8 bases are a match to TRBD2. V lost 4 bases and J lost 6; bases outside the gene matches: 8. The CDR3 has 15 residues. Germline lookup yields CDR1 SGHVS and CDR2 FNYEAQ. The CDR3 nucleotides are TGTGCCAGCAGCTCACCGGGAGGGCGAGGCAATGAGCAGTTCTTC. Protein product: CASSSPGGRGNEQFF.